This T cell receptor beta chain was retrieved from a study of blood T cell repertoires in COVID-19. Background on the study: The origin of the acute and convalescent COVID-19 samples was the United States, Italy and Spain. T cells, B-cell-depleted T cells, or PBMCs provided the cDNA or gDNA that served as material.

This clone has a handful of counts. In the study's own analysis: Nucleated cell number was recorded as an estimate derived from reference gene primer amplification. The table came from immunoSEQ multiplex PCR; TCRdb's copy has only in-frame clones and leaves some out. The V and J calls and clone size were taken over from that table, and D and trimming were inferred from the DNA. This repertoire shows just over 80,000 clones, 81% found once; its top ten account for about 45%. This CDR3 spans 14 amino acids. Germline V gene sequence: CDR1 LNHDA, CDR2 SQIVND (reference sequence). V was cut by 5 bases and J by 2 bases, with 10 bases left in between.

V is TRBV19 and J is TRBJ1-5, with unresolved D. The TCR sequence derives from a man older than 75 with acute or convalescent COVID-19. Sequences were obtained from peripheral blood. CDR3 nucleotide sequence: TGTGCCAGTAGTCCAGGTGTGCGCAATCAGCCCCAGCATTTT. The encoded protein is CASSPGVRNQPQHF.